This T cell receptor (beta chain) originates from a study of T cell changes during pregnancy in multiple sclerosis (dated by TCRdb to the late 2010s). A note on the overall study: The study examined how the T cell repertoire changed over the course of pregnancy in women with multiple sclerosis.

Taken from cysteine to phenylalanine, the CDR3 has 16 residues. The retained sequence is limited to the CDR3, 48 bases, with the frame set at the first base. Trimming removed 1 base from V and 0 bases from J, leaving 7 bases between the germline ends. Looking up the germline V gene (reference sequence) yields CDR1 SEHNR and CDR2 FQNEAQ. In regard to this clone: Its target antigen remains unknown. No much larger clone is present one base from it, and per-base qualities are unavailable.

Receptors were amplified or captured by the immunoSEQ multiplex PCR assay. Sourced from immuneACCESS, this table was stored by TCRdb with only in-frame sequences that have V and J called. A share of the clones is absent; for the studies checked, an unresolved V gene accounts for under half, and the remainder has no known explanation. Across this sample there are over 55,000 clones, with approximately 94% seen only once. About 3.5% of the sample is held by the ten biggest clonotypes. This sequence uses TRBV7-9 and TRBJ2-6, with the D gene call left open. The sample consisted of CD8+ T cells from peripheral blood mononuclear cells, taken in the third trimester of pregnancy. The TCR originated in a female donor with multiple sclerosis, enrolled in a pregnancy study. The CDR3: CASSLVPDSGANVLTF. The sequenced DNA: TGTGCCAGCAGCTTAGTCCCAGACTCTGGGGCCAACGTCCTGACTTTC.